This paragraph reports one T cell receptor beta chain. The data belong to a study of T cell changes during pregnancy in multiple sclerosis. Libraries were prepared by immunoSEQ multiplex PCR; TCRdb keeps only in-frame clonotypes and omits some of them. The sample includes about 83,000 clones, about 91% of them seen just once. Germline V gene sequence: CDR1 SEHNR, CDR2 FQNEAQ (reference sequence). There are 16 residues in the CDR3. J gave up 2 bases and V 3 bases, and 8 bases lay outside the gene matches. The TCR originated in a female donor in good health, serving as a control in a pregnancy study. Some clones in this sample may be carry-over from other donors' samples. Specimen: PBMCs, collected in the first trimester of pregnancy. The chain couples TRBV7-9 to TRBJ2-5; TRBD1 matches at 8 bases. CDR3 residues: CASSFGQGGPQETQYF. The CDR3 coding sequence is TGTGCCAGCAGCTTCGGACAGGGTGGCCCTCAAGAGACCCAGTACTTC.